The 26 T cell receptor beta chains below were found in one sample sequenced in a study of T-cell reconstitution after alpha-beta-depleted transplantation in children. The library targeted TCRbeta and was prepared with unique molecular identifiers. One entry per CDR3 protein results from TCRdb running MiXCR on the PCR reads. The repertoire holds fewer than 700,000 distinct CDR3 sequences, with over 10% as singletons. Sequencing was performed on PBMCs, mostly from graft donor cells, taken 360 days after TCRalphabeta/CD19-depleted stem cell transplant. Source of these receptors: a male patient between 10 and 17 years old who had a stem cell transplant for acute myeloid leukemia, so the T cells may come from the graft donor.

At least ten counts were recorded for this clonotype. The genes are TRBV20-1 and TRBJ2-7; TRBD2 aligns across 10 bases. Trimming took 0 bases from V and 6 from J; bases not matched to a gene: 8. CDR1 is DFQATT and CDR2 is SNEGSKA in the germline V gene (reference sequence). CDR3 length: 15 amino acids. The CDR3 nucleotides read TGCAGTGCTAGAGATCTCCAAGCGGGAGGGCCCGAGCAGTACTTC. Its protein product is CSARDLQAGGPEQYF.

This chain links TRBV7-9 with TRBJ1-2; perhaps TRBD1 as D (6 bases). The CDR3 runs to 13 residues. Between the trimmed V and J ends, which lost 5 bases and 3 bases, there was a span of 10 bases. Germline V gene data show CDR1 as SEHNR and CDR2 as FQNEAQ (reference sequence). As DNA, the CDR3 is TGTGCCAGCAGCCCGACAGGCCACTATGGCTACACCTTC. Amino acid sequence: CASSPTGHYGYTF. Full variable domain (missing parts from reference TRBV7-9 and TRBJ1-2): DTGVSQNPRHKITKRGQNVTFRCDPISEHNRLYWYRQTLGQGPEFLTYFQNEAQLEKSRLLSDRFSAERPKGSFSTLEIQRTEQGDSAMYLCASSPTGHYGYTFGSGTRLTVV.

The chain has TRBV7-6 and TRBJ2-7, with 8 nucleotides matching TRBD1. J gave up 7 bases and V 5 bases, and 19 bases lay outside the gene matches. Germline CDR1 SGHVS, CDR2 FNYEAQ. The CDR3 sequence is 17 residues long. Here the CDR3 reads CASSADRGLSLRWEQYF. The CDR3, as DNA: TGTGCCAGCAGCGCCGACAGGGGTCTAAGCTTGAGATGGGAGCAGTACTTC. Supplemented by reference TRBV7-6 and TRBJ2-7, the full variable domain reads GAGVSQSPRYKVTKRGQDVALRCDPISGHVSLYWYRQALGQGPEFLTYFNYEAQQDKSGLPNDRFSAERPEGSISTLTIQRTEQRDSAMYRCASSADRGLSLRWEQYFGPGTRLTVT.

This clonotype was seen repeatedly, ten times or more. V is TRBV5-6 and J is TRBJ2-5; D gene unclear. CDR1 and CDR2 (germline): SGHDT, YYEEEE. CDR3 length: 13 amino acids. The V and J ends lost 2 bases and 1 base respectively, with 6 bases between them. The CDR3 sequence is CASSFLSQETQYF. The CDR3 nucleotides read TGTGCCAGCAGCTTCCTATCCCAAGAGACCCAGTACTTC. The whole variable domain, remainder taken from reference TRBV5-6 and TRBJ2-5, is DAGVTQSPTHLIKTRGQQVTLRCSPKSGHDTVSWYQQALGQGPQFIFQYYEEEERQRGNFPDRFSGHQFPNYSSELNVNALLLGDSALYLCASSFLSQETQYFGPGTRLLVL.

This clonotype turned up a few times. The rearrangement uses TRBV7-8 and TRBJ2-3, with a weak D call TRBD2 (5 bases). Germline values: CDR1 SGHVS, CDR2 FQNEAQ. Trimming left V 3 bases short and J 2 bases short, with 15 bases between. The CDR3 consists of 16 residues. The CDR3 loop is CASSFPRDTYTDTQYF. For the CDR3, the DNA is TGTGCCAGCAGCTTCCCCCGGGATACTTACACAGATACGCAGTATTTT.

This clonotype was seen more than once but under ten times. The V gene is TRBV29-1, the J gene TRBJ2-5; the match to TRBD2 covers 7 bases. Germline CDR1 and CDR2: SQVTM and ANQGSEA. This CDR3 is built from 13 residues. V lost 7 bases, J lost 10 bases, and 15 bases stayed unmatched. The CDR3 is CSAHRTTRGDQYF. DNA of the CDR3: TGCAGCGCCCACAGGACAACCCGGGGGGACCAGTACTTC. Looking up the rest from reference TRBV29-1 and TRBJ2-5 gives the full variable domain: SAVISQKPSRDICQRGTSLTIQCQVDSQVTMMFWYRQQPGQSLTLIATANQGSEATYESGFVIDKFPISRPNLTFSTLTVSNMSPEDSSIYLCSAHRTTRGDQYFGPGTRLLVL.

The genes are TRBV10-3 and TRBJ2-2; 8 bases align to TRBD1. Per the germline V gene, CDR1 is ENHRY and CDR2 is SYGVKD. V was pared by 10 bases and J by 4 bases, with 5 bases of the junction left unmatched. This CDR3 region has 13 residues. In DNA form, the CDR3 reads TGTGCCACCGAGACAGGGGTCACCGGGGAGCTGTTTTTT. It encodes CATETGVTGELFF.

This clonotype was seen at least ten times. This chain uses TRBV12-3 or TRBV12-4 with TRBJ2-7; D is perhaps TRBD2 (6 bases). V dropped 6 bases and J dropped 2 bases, with 14 bases sitting between them. The CDR3 sequence is 14 residues long. The CDR3 loop is CASRMGTPTYEQYF. As DNA, the CDR3 is TGTGCCAGCAGGATGGGGACTCCTACCTACGAGCAGTACTTC.

This chain joins TRBV5-1 and TRBJ2-7; the match to TRBD2 covers 7 bases. The length of the CDR3 is 13 residues. V lost 1 base to trimming and J lost 5 bases; unmatched junction nucleotides: 3. Looked up from germline, CDR1 is SGHRS and CDR2 is YFSETQ. The CDR3 here is CASSLSSGHEQYF. CDR3 DNA: TGCGCCAGCAGCTTGTCTAGCGGCCACGAGCAGTACTTC.

In its sample, this clonotype was seen a few times. The chain is built from TRBV5-1 and TRBJ2-1; D may be TRBD1 (5 bases). V lost 5 bases and J 4 bases, leaving 16 bases between the germline ends. Germline V lookup: CDR1 SGHRS, CDR2 YFSETQ. The CDR3 has 15 amino acids. CDR3 DNA: TGCGCCAGCAGAGCCCTTTCACCAGGGTACAATGAGCAGTTCTTC. Protein sequence: CASRALSPGYNEQFF.

This clonotype was seen only a few times. The gene calls are TRBV28 and TRBJ2-5; the D gene could be TRBD1 or TRBD2 (5 bases each). The CDR3 contains 15 residues. Germline loops: CDR1 MDHEN, CDR2 SYDVKM. Trimming shortened V by 6 bases and J by 5 bases, and 19 bases separated the two germline ends. The CDR3 sequence is CASSTSREGRETQYF. The CDR3 bases are TGTGCCAGCAGCACCTCCCGCGAGGGGCGCGAGACCCAGTACTTC.

V usage is TRBV5-1 and J usage is TRBJ2-7, with 8 bases that match TRBD2. J lost 5 bases, V lost 2 bases, and 6 bases had no gene match. This CDR3 is 14 amino acids long. Germline V gene lookup returns CDR1 SGHRS and CDR2 YFSETQ. The CDR3 sequence: CASSLAGVQNEQYF. For the CDR3, the DNA is TGCGCCAGCAGCTTAGCGGGAGTCCAGAACGAGCAGTACTTC.

This clonotype has at least ten counts. This chain links TRBV4-3 with TRBJ2-2; 13 positions agree with TRBD2. Germline values: CDR1 LGHNA, CDR2 YSLEER. This CDR3 is 17 amino acids long. J was trimmed by 2 bases and V by 6 bases; bases with no gene match: 6. CDR3 nucleotide sequence: TGCGCCAGCAGTCAACCGGGACTAGCGGGAAACACCGGGGAGCTGTTTTTT. It yields the protein CASSQPGLAGNTGELFF.

The chain joins TRBV9 to TRBJ2-5; the D is unclear. The germline CDR1 and CDR2 sequences are SGDLS and YYNGEE. V dropped 0 bases and J dropped 0 bases, with 9 bases sitting between them. The CDR3 is 15 residues long. Here the CDR3 reads CASSVADQYQETQYF. The CDR3 DNA is TGTGCCAGCAGCGTAGCCGACCAGTACCAAGAGACCCAGTACTTC.

This clonotype was detected only a few times. The genes are TRBV4-2 and TRBJ2-5; 13 nucleotides agree with TRBD2. V was pared by 3 bases and J by 3 bases, with 4 bases of the junction left unmatched. Germline CDR1 and CDR2: LGHNA and YNFKEQ. CDR3 size: 16 residues. The CDR3 spells CASSHGLAGEKETQYF. The CDR3 DNA reads as TGTGCCAGCAGCCATGGACTAGCGGGAGAGAAAGAGACCCAGTACTTC.

The J gene is TRBJ2-2, the V gene TRBV4-3; TRBD2 agrees at 12 bases. J gave up 4 bases and V 2 bases, and 5 bases lay outside the gene matches. Germline CDR1 and CDR2: LGHNA and YSLEER. The CDR3 runs 17 residues. The CDR3 sequence is CASSQISGLAGTGELFF. The CDR3 DNA is TGCGCCAGCAGCCAAATCTCGGGACTAGCGGGCACCGGGGAGCTGTTTTTT.

This clonotype was detected only a few times. The chain employs TRBV28 and TRBJ1-6, with D hard to call. The CDR3 has 13 amino acids. V gave up 6 bases and J gave up 7 bases, with 10 bases separating them. Germline values: CDR1 MDHEN, CDR2 SYDVKM. In DNA, the CDR3 is TGTGCCAGCAGGGAATCGGGGAATTCACCCCTCCACTTT. Protein sequence: CASRESGNSPLHF.

The V gene is TRBV28, the J gene TRBJ2-2; D is ambiguous. This CDR3 comprises 14 residues. The germline V and J ends were trimmed by 2 bases and 5 bases, with 9 bases remaining between them. Germline CDR1 MDHEN, CDR2 SYDVKM. CDR3 in DNA: TGTGCCAGCAGTTTAATAGTTAGTACCGGGGAGCTGTTTTTT. Encoded protein: CASSLIVSTGELFF.

This clonotype turned up a few times. This sequence joins TRBV9 and TRBJ2-3; D remains ambiguous. CDR3 size: 15 residues. Germline V CDR1 and CDR2: SGDLS, YYNGEE. V was shortened by 0 bases and J by 0 bases, with 8 bases between the two germline ends. Here the CDR3 reads CASSVVGASTDTQYF. Written as DNA, the CDR3 is TGTGCCAGCAGCGTAGTCGGAGCGAGCACAGATACGCAGTATTTT.

V gene TRBV5-1 combines with J gene TRBJ2-7, with 9 bases lining up with TRBD2. This CDR3 is built from 17 residues. Trimming at V came to 1 base and at J to 4 bases, leaving 12 bases not matched to a gene. Germline assignment: CDR1 SGHRS and CDR2 YFSETQ. This CDR3 reads CASSLLSGRPLVYEQYF. CDR3 nucleotide sequence: TGCGCCAGCAGCTTGTTGAGCGGGAGGCCCCTAGTGTACGAGCAGTACTTC.

The chain employs TRBV28 and TRBJ2-1, with 10 nucleotides matching TRBD2. V shed 2 bases, J shed 1 base, and the junction held 8 bases outside the gene matches. The CDR3 runs 18 residues. Germline CDR1 reads MDHEN; CDR2 reads SYDVKM. The CDR3 spells CASSLENPSGRSYNEQFF. The CDR3 DNA is TGTGCCAGCAGTTTAGAGAATCCTAGCGGGAGATCCTACAATGAGCAGTTCTTC. The whole variable domain, remainder taken from reference TRBV28 and TRBJ2-1, is DVKVTQSSRYLVKRTGEKVFLECVQDMDHENMFWYRQDPGLGLRLIYFSYDVKMKEKGDIPEGYSVSREKKERFSLILESASTNQTSMYLCASSLENPSGRSYNEQFFGPGTRLTVL.

This clonotype was seen more than once but under ten times. The chain employs TRBV15 and TRBJ2-7, with 11 bases that match TRBD2. The germline CDR1 and CDR2 sequences are LNHNV and YYDKDF (reference sequence). The CDR3 loop spans 20 amino acids. V gave up 1 base and J gave up 3 bases; unmatched junction bases: 17. CDR3 protein: CATSRGTSGRGISPFYEQYF. The CDR3, as DNA: TGTGCCACCAGCAGAGGAACTAGCGGGAGAGGGATAAGCCCTTTCTACGAGCAGTACTTC.

The chain employs TRBV7-3 and TRBJ2-3; unclear D gene. The CDR3 sequence is 15 residues long. The V gene's germline CDR1 is SGHTA and CDR2 FQGTGA. The V and J ends lost 3 bases and 0 bases respectively, with 10 bases between them. The CDR3 DNA sequence: TGTGCCAGCAGCTTTTCTTCGGGTAGCACAGATACGCAGTATTTT. Its protein is CASSFSSGSTDTQYF.

The V and J genes are TRBV12-3 or TRBV12-4 and TRBJ1-3, with D possibly TRBD1 on 6 matching bases. The CDR3 sequence is 15 residues long. Trimming cost V 6 bases and J 0 bases, with 12 bases left between them. The CDR3 nucleotides read TGTGCCAGCAGCCGGACAGCCCGCTCTGGAAACACCATATATTTT. Its protein is CASSRTARSGNTIYF.

This clonotype showed up many times. The gene calls are TRBV12-3 or TRBV12-4 and TRBJ2-2, with 8 positions matching TRBD1. J was trimmed by 4 bases and V by 5 bases; bases with no gene match: 6. CDR3 size: 15 residues. The CDR3 reads CASSLRQGITGELFF. CDR3 DNA: TGTGCCAGCAGTCTCAGACAGGGGATCACCGGGGAGCTGTTTTTT.

This clonotype was counted only a few times. The chain uses TRBV30 and TRBJ2-7; 11 bases agree with TRBD2. Germline V lookup: CDR1 GTSNPN, CDR2 SVGIG (reference sequence). With V trimmed by 0 bases and J by 12 bases, 10 bases remained unmatched. The CDR3 is 14 residues long. The CDR3 nucleotides read TGTGCCTGGAGTGTATCCCTAGCGGGAGGAGGGGTGTACTTC. Translated, it gives CAWSVSLAGGGVYF.